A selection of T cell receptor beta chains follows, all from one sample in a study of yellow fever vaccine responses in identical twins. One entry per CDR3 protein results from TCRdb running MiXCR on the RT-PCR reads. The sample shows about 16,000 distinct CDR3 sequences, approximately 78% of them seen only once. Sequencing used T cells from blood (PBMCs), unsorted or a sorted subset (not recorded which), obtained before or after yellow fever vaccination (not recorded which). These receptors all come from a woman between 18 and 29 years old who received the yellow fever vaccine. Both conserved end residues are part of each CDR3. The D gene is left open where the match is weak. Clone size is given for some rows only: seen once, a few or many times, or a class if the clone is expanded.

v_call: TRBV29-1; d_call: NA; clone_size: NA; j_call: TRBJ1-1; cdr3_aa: CSVSGRMNTEAFF; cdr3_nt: TGCAGCGTTTCGGGACGTATGAACACTGAAGCTTTCTTT
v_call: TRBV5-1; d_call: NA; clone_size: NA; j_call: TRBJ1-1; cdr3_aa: CASSFHTGDTEAFF; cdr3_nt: TGCGCCAGCAGCTTTCACACGGGGGACACTGAAGCTTTCTTT
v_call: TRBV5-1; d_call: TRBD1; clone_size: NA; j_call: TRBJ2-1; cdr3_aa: CASSLTGTANNEQFF; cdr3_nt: TGCGCCAGCAGCCTCACCGGGACAGCGAACAATGAGCAGTTCTTC
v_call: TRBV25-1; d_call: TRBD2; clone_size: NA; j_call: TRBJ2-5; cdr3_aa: CASSESGLAEETQYF; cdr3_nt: TGTGCCAGCAGTGAATCCGGACTAGCAGAAGAGACCCAGTACTTC
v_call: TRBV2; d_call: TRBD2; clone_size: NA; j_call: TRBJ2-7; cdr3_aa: CASSGREGNEQYF; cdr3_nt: TGTGCCAGCAGTGGGCGGGAGGGGAACGAGCAGTACTTC
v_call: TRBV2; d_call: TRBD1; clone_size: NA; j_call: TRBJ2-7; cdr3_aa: CASSSLRDRESYEQYF; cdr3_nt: TGTGCCAGCAGCTCCCTCCGGGACAGGGAATCCTACGAGCAGTACTTC
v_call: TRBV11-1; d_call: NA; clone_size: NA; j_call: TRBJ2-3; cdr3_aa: CASSYRTTFDTQYF; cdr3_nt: TGTGCCAGCAGCTACAGAACGACATTTGATACGCAGTATTTT
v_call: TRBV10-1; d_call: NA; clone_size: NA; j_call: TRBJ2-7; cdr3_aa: CASRDLIAQSSYEQYF; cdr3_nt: TGCGCCAGCAGAGACCTTATAGCGCAGAGCTCCTACGAGCAGTACTTC
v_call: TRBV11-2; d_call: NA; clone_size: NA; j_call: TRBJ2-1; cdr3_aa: CASSMATRGYNEQFF; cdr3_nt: TGTGCCAGCAGCATGGCAACCCGTGGATACAATGAGCAGTTCTTC
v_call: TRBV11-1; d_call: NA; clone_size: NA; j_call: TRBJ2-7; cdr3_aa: CASSLVDEQYF; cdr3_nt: TGTGCCAGCAGCTTAGTGGACGAGCAGTACTTC
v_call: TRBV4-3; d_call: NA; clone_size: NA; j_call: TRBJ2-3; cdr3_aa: CASSQASFADTQYF; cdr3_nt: TGCGCCAGCAGCCAAGCTTCTTTTGCAGATACGCAGTATTTT
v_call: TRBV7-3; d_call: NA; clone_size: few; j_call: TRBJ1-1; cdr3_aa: CASSWQPNTEAFF; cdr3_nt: TGTGCCAGCAGCTGGCAGCCGAACACTGAAGCTTTCTTT
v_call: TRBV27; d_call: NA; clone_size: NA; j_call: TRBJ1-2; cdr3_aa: CASSFSDGLGGYTF; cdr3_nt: TGTGCCAGCAGTTTCTCCGACGGGCTGGGCGGCTACACCTTC